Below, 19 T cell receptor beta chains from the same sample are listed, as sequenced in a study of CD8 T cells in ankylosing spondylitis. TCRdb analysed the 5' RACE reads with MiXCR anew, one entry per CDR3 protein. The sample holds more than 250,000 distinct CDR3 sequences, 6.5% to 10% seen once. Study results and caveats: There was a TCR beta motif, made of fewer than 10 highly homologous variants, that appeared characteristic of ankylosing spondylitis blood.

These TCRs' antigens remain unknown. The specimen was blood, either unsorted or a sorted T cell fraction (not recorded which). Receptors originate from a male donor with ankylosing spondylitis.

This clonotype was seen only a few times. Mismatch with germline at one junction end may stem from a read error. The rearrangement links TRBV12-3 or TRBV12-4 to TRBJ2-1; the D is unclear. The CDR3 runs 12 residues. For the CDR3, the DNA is TGTGCCAGCAGTTTTGAGTACAGTGAGCAGTTCTTC. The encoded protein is CASSFEYSEQFF.

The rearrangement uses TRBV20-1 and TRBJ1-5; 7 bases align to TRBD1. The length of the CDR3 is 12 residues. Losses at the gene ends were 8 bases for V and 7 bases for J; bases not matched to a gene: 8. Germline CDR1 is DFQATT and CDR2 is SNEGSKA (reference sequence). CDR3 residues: CSQGGRGQPQHF. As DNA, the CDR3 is TGCAGTCAAGGGGGCCGGGGGCAGCCCCAGCATTTT.

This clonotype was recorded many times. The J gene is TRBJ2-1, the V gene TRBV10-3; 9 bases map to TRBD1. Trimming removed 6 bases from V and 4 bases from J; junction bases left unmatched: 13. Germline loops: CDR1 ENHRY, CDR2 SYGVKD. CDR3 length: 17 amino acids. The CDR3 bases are TGTGCCATCAGCCTGGGACAGGGTTCGGATCTTTACAATGAGCAGTTCTTC. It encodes CAISLGQGSDLYNEQFF.

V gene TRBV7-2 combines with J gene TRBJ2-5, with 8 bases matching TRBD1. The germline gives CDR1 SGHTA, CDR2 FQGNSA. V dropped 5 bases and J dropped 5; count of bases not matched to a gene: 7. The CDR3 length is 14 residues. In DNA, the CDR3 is TGTGCCAGCAGCCCTCAGGGGGCGGCGGAGACCCAGTACTTC. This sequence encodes CASSPQGAAETQYF.

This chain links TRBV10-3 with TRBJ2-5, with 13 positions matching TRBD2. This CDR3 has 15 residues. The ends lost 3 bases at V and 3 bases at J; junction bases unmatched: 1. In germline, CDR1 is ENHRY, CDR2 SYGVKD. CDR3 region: CAISETSGREETQYF. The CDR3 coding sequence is TGTGCCATCAGTGAAACTAGCGGGAGGGAAGAGACCCAGTACTTC.

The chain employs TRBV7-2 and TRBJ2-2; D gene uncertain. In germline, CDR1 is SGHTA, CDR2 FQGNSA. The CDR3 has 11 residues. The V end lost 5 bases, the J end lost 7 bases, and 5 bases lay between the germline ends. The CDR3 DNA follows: TGTGCCAGCAGCCGAGACGGGGAGCTGTTTTTT. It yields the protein CASSRDGELFF.

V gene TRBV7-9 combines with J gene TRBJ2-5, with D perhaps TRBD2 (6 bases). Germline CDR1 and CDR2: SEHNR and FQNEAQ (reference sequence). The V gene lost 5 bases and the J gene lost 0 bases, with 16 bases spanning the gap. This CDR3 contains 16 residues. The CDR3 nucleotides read TGTGCCAGCAGCCAATTATACCCGGGGGACCAAGAGACCCAGTACTTC. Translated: CASSQLYPGDQETQYF.

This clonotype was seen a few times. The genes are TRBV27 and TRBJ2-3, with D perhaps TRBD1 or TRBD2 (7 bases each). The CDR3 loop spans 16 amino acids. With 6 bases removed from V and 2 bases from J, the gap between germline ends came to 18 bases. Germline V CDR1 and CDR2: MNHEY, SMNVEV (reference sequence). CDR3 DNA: TGTGCCAGCAGGGGGGGGACAGCTCTGAACACAGATACGCAGTATTTT. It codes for CASRGGTALNTDTQYF.

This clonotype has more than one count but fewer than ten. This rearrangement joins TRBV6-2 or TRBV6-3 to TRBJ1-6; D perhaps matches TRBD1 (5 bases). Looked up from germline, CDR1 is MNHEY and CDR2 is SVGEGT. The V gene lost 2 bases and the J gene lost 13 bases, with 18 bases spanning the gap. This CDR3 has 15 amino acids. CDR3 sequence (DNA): TGTGCCAGCAGTTACCAGCCCGGGGGTAGATCGCCCCTCCACTTT. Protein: CASSYQPGGRSPLHF.

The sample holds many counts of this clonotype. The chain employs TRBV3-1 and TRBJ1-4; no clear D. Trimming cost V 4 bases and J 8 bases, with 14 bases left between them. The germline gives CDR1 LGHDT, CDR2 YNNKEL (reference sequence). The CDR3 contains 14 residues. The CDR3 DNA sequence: TGTGCCAGCAGCCCCAATGGGCTCGGGGAAAAACTGTTTTTT. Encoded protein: CASSPNGLGEKLFF.

The CDR3 sequence is CASTQTGVSNQPQHF. CDR3 DNA: TGTGCTAGTACTCAGACAGGGGTTAGCAATCAGCCCCAGCATTTT. This chain joins TRBV12-5 and TRBJ1-5; the match to TRBD1 covers 8 bases. This CDR3 contains 15 residues. Germline lookup yields CDR1 LGHNT and CDR2 FRNRAP. The V and J ends lost 8 bases and 0 bases, in that order; junction bases with no gene match: 6.

CDR3 DNA: TGTGCCAGCAGCCAAGATTTATACTACGAGCAGTACTTC. Its protein product is CASSQDLYYEQYF. The chain links TRBV3-1 to TRBJ2-7, with D unresolved. The CDR3 spans 13 residues. Between the trimmed V and J ends, which lost 0 bases and 3 bases, there was a span of 6 bases. CDR1 and CDR2 (germline): LGHDT, YNNKEL (reference sequence).

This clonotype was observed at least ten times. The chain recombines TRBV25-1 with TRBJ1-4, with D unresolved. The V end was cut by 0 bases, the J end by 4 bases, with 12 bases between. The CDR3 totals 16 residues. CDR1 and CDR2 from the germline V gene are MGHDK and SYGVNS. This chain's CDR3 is CASSEYRWRNNEKLFF. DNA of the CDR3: TGTGCCAGCAGTGAATATCGGTGGCGGAATAATGAAAAACTGTTTTTT.

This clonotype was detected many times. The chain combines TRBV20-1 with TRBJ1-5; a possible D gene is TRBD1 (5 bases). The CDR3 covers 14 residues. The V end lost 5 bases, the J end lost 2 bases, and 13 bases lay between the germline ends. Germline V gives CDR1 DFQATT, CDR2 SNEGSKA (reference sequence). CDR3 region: CSAEGELGNQPQHF. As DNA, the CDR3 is TGCAGTGCTGAAGGGGAGTTGGGCAATCAGCCCCAGCATTTT.

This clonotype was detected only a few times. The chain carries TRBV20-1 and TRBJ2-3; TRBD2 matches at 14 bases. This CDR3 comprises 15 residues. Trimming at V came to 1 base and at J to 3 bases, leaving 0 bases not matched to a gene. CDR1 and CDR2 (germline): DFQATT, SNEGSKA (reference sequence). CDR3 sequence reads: CSARGTSGRTDTQYF. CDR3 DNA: TGCAGTGCTAGAGGGACTAGCGGGAGGACAGATACGCAGTATTTT.

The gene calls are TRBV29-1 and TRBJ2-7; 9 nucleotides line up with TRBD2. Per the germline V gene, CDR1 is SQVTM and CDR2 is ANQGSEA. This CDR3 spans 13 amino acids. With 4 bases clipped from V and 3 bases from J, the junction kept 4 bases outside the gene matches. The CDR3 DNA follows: TGCAGCGTTGGGCGGGGGGGTGGCTACGAGCAGTACTTC. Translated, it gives CSVGRGGGYEQYF.

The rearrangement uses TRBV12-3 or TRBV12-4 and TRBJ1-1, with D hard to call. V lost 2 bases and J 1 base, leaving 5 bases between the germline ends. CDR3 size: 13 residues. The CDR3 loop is CASSLRANTEAFF. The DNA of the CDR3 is TGTGCCAGCAGTTTAAGGGCGAACACTGAAGCTTTCTTT.

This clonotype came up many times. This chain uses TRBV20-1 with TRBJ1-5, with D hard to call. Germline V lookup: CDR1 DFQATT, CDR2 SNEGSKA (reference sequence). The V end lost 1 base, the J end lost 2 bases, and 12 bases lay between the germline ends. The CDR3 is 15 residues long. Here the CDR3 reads CSARVGGQGNQPQHF. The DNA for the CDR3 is TGCAGTGCTAGAGTTGGAGGGCAGGGCAATCAGCCCCAGCATTTT.

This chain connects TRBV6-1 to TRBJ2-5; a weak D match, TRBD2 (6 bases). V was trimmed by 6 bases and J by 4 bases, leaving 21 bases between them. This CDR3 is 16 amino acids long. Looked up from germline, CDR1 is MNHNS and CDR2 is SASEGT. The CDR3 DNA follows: TGTGCCAGCAGCCGACCGGGGTTTGCGGGGTTAGAGACCCAGTACTTC. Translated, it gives CASSRPGFAGLETQYF.